A single sample is the source of the 6 T cell receptor beta chains below, sequenced in a study of OX40 agonist ivuxolimab in advanced cancers. Profiling relied on immunoSEQ multiplex PCR, and the TCRdb table lists in-frame clones only, not all of them. The table lists more than 95,000 clones, less than 95% of them singletons. The material was CD4+ or CD8+ T cells sorted from blood, obtained in a trial of the OX40 agonist ivuxolimab. These receptors were taken from an adult with an advanced solid tumor such as melanoma, head and neck, liver or kidney cancer.

The chain links TRBV5-1 to TRBJ2-3; D not resolved. The CDR3 contains 15 residues. Per germline, CDR1 SGHRS and CDR2 YFSETQ. With 3 bases removed from V and 0 bases from J, the gap between germline ends came to 11 bases. The CDR3 bases are TGCGCCAGCAGCTCTCAACCTCAGAGCACAGATACGCAGTATTTT. Translated: CASSSQPQSTDTQYF. Filled out from reference TRBV5-1 and TRBJ2-3, the complete variable domain reads KAGVTQTPRYLIKTRGQQVTLSCSPISGHRSVSWYQQTPGQGLQFLFEYFSETQRNKGNFPGRFSGRQFSNSRSEMNVSTLELGDSALYLCASSSQPQSTDTQYFGPGTRLTVL.

This CDR3 reads CATSRDVPAYNEQFF. CDR3 coding DNA: TGTGCCACCAGCAGAGATGTTCCAGCTTACAATGAGCAGTTCTTC. The J gene is TRBJ2-1, the V gene TRBV15; no definite D call. Germline V lookup: CDR1 LNHNV, CDR2 YYDKDF (reference sequence). This CDR3 is built from 15 residues. V lost 0 bases, J lost 4 bases, and 10 bases lay in between.

The chain is built from TRBV18 and TRBJ1-1; D might be TRBD1 (5 bases). With 1 base removed from V and 8 bases from J, the gap between germline ends came to 11 bases. The CDR3 has 13 amino acids. Germline V CDR1 and CDR2: KGHSH, LQKENI. In DNA, the CDR3 is TGTGCCAGCTCACCACTATCGGACATCGAAGCTTTCTTT. Residues: CASSPLSDIEAFF.

The chain couples TRBV6-5 to TRBJ2-2, with D unresolved. Trimming pared 5 bases from V and 6 bases from J, leaving 10 bases between. This CDR3 spans 13 amino acids. CDR1 and CDR2 (germline): MNHEY, SVGAGI. The CDR3 DNA reads TGTGCCAGCAGTCGAGTCTGGTCCGGGGAGCTGTTTTTT. It specifies CASSRVWSGELFF.

CDR3 loop: CASSSWTGSYEQYF. CDR3 sequence (DNA): TGTGCCAGCAGCTCCTGGACAGGGAGTTACGAGCAGTACTTC. The chain couples TRBV7-2 to TRBJ2-7; TRBD1 aligns across 8 bases. CDR3 length: 14 amino acids. V shed 4 bases and J 4 bases; nucleotides not matched to a gene: 6. Per germline, CDR1 SGHTA and CDR2 FQGNSA.

The V call is TRBV6-5, the J call TRBJ1-2; the match to TRBD1 covers 7 bases. The length of the CDR3 is 13 residues. Trimming cost V 2 bases and J 8 bases; bases outside gene matches: 5. Germline assignment: CDR1 MNHEY and CDR2 SVGAGI. The CDR3 reads CASSYTTGDGYTF. The CDR3 region has the DNA TGTGCCAGCAGTTACACCACAGGGGACGGCTACACCTTC.